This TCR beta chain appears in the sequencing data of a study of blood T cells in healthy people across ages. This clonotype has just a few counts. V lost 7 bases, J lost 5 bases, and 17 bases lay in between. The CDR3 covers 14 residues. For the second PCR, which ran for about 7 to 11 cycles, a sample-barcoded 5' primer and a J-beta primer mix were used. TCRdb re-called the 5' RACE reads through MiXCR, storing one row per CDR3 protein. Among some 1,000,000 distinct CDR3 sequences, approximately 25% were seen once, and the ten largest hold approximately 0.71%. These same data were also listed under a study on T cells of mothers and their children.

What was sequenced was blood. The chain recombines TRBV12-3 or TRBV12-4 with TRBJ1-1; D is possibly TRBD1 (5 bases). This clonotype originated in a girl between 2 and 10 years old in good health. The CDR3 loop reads CASNFGGGRTEAFF. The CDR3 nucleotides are TGTGCCAGCAATTTCGGGGGGGGACGAACTGAAGCTTTCTTT.